Reported below is one T cell receptor (beta chain). Authors' methods: It was from reference gene primer amplification that nucleated cell counts were estimated. Method: immunoSEQ multiplex PCR; TCRdb's copy keeps in-frame clones and lacks some. The D gene and trimming were derived from the DNA, and the V and J assignments and clone size from that table. The table records some 190,000 clones, 86% of them present only once. Participants had their cohort set by participant-reported clinical history. Germline CDR1 reads MNHEY; CDR2 reads SVGAGI. V dropped 2 bases and J dropped 5 bases, with 15 bases sitting between them. This CDR3 is built from 15 residues. The source of the sample is a study of blood T cell repertoires in COVID-19. Across the whole study: COVID-19 samples collected from the United States, Italy and Spain covered acute and convalescent phases.

The J gene is TRBJ1-1, the V gene TRBV6-5; a weak D match, TRBD1 (5 bases). The clonotype comes from a woman aged 35 to 49 in a cohort exposed to, infected with or recovered from COVID-19 (not recorded which). Sequenced material: PBMCs or T cells enriched from blood (not recorded which). The CDR3 spells CASSYLEGLGTEAFF. As DNA, the CDR3 is TGTGCCAGCAGTTACCTGGAGGGACTGGGGACTGAAGCTTTCTTT.